This is a list of T cell receptor beta chains from one sample in a study of OX40 agonist ivuxolimab in advanced cancers. TCRdb's copy holds only in-frame clones and misses some; the assay was immunoSEQ multiplex PCR. The data show about 26,000 clones, about 90% seen once. Sequencing used CD4+ or CD8+ T cells sorted from blood, obtained in a trial of the OX40 agonist ivuxolimab. The receptors were gathered from an adult with an advanced solid tumor such as melanoma, head and neck, liver or kidney cancer. The CDR3 runs from the conserved cysteine through the conserved F or W. A D gene is named only where the DNA matches it firmly. Clone size, where shown, is once, few, many, or a class for clones that have expanded.

V gene,D gene,J gene,clone size,CDR3 length,CDR3 DNA,CDR3 protein
TRBV6-6,TRBD1,TRBJ1-4,-,14,TGTGCCAGCAGAGACAGGGGAACTAATGAAAAACTGTTTTTT,CASRDRGTNEKLFF
TRBV7-8,TRBD2,TRBJ2-3,-,16,TGTGCCAGCAGCCCCGCTCTAGCGGGAGGTGCAGATACGCAGTATTTT,CASSPALAGGADTQYF
TRBV2,-,TRBJ2-2,-,14,TGTGCCAGCAGGCTAGACTCGAACACCGGGGAGCTGTTTTTT,CASRLDSNTGELFF
TRBV5-1,-,TRBJ2-3,-,11,TGCGCCAGCAGCGGGGCAGATACGCAGTATTTT,CASSGADTQYF
TRBV5-4,-,TRBJ2-1,-,14,TGTGCCAGCAGCTCCCCGGGAAATAGCAATGAGCAGTTCTTC,CASSSPGNSNEQFF
TRBV4-3,TRBD2,TRBJ2-7,-,16,TGCGCCAGCAGTCGAAATTTAGCGGGGGGTTGGTACGAGCAGTACTTC,CASSRNLAGGWYEQYF
TRBV11-2,-,TRBJ1-2,-,15,TGTGCCAGCAGCTTGTGGGGTGGGCAGGGCGATGGCTACACCTTC,CASSLWGGQGDGYTF
TRBV7-2,-,TRBJ2-7,-,12,TGTGCCAGCAGCCTTACAGAGTGGGAGCAGTACTTC,CASSLTEWEQYF
TRBV11-2,-,TRBJ2-1,-,15,TGTGCCAGCAGCCTAAGATGGGACAAGTACAATGAGCAGTTCTTC,CASSLRWDKYNEQFF
TRBV29-1,TRBD1,TRBJ1-1,-,12,TGCAGCGTCCAGGGGGTATCTATTGAAGCTTTCTTT,CSVQGVSIEAFF
TRBV4-1,-,TRBJ2-7,-,12,TGCGCCAGCAGCCAAGGAGCCTACGAGCAGTACTTC,CASSQGAYEQYF
TRBV27,-,TRBJ2-7,-,15,TGTGCCAGCAGTTATTACGGGGTAAGCTCCTACGAGCAGTACTTC,CASSYYGVSSYEQYF
TRBV27,-,TRBJ2-2,-,14,TGTGCCAGCAGTTTATGGGAAGGTGGCGGGGAGCTGTTTTTT,CASSLWEGGGELFF
TRBV6-5,TRBD2,TRBJ2-1,once,15,TGTGCCAGCAGTTTCTCTCGGGGGGGGTACAATGAGCAGTTCTTC,CASSFSRGGYNEQFF